This is a list of T cell receptor beta chains from one sample in a study of control samples from healthy donors and cancer patients. Profiling relied on immunoSEQ multiplex PCR, and the TCRdb table lists in-frame clones only, not all of them. The sample has 100,000 to 130,000 clones; almost 85% are singletons. Sample: blood. The receptors were gathered from a young man in good health. The CDR3 runs from the conserved cysteine through the conserved F or W. A D gene is named only where the DNA matches it firmly. Clone size is stated in some rows and not others, as once, few, many or a class when expanded.

- - TRBJ1-1 TRBV2 TGTGCCAGCAGTGTAGTCATGAACACTGAAGCTTTCTTT CASSVVMNTEAFF
- TRBD1 TRBJ1-1 TRBV19 TGTGCCAGTAGTCCGGGACAGGGGGGTCTCACTGAAGCTTTCTTT CASSPGQGGLTEAFF
- - TRBJ2-5 TRBV7-2 TGTGCCAGCAGCTTAAGGGGGAGGACAGCTGAGACCCAGTACTTC CASSLRGRTAETQYF
- - TRBJ2-4 TRBV6-5 TGTGCCAGCAGAAATGGCCGGGCTTTCTCTCAGTACTTC CASRNGRAFSQYF
few TRBD1 TRBJ1-4 TRBV11-2 TGTGCCAGCAGTTCTGACAGGGGGCAACTGTTTTTT CASSSDRGQLFF
once - TRBJ2-5 TRBV2 TGTGCCAGCAAAGTGGGAGGCGAAGTGAAGACCCAGTACTTC CASKVGGEVKTQYF
- - TRBJ2-3 TRBV2 TGTGCCAGCACTAGGGGCAGGGTAAACACAGATACGCAGTATTTT CASTRGRVNTDTQYF
once TRBD1 TRBJ2-1 TRBV19 TGTGCCAGCCAACAGGGGCCCGACCACAATGAGCAGTTCTTC CASQQGPDHNEQFF
few - TRBJ2-4 TRBV18 TGTGCCAGCTCACCCGTTTCTGAGAAAAACATTCAGTACTTC CASSPVSEKNIQYF
- - TRBJ2-2 TRBV5-1 TGCGCCAGCAGCTTAGAAGGGGCGAACACCGGGGAGCTGTTTTTT CASSLEGANTGELFF
- TRBD1 TRBJ1-2 TRBV7-9 TGTGCCAGCAGCTTAGACGCAGGGGGTCGGGAGGGCTACACCTTC CASSLDAGGREGYTF
- - TRBJ1-3 TRBV14 TGTGCCAGCAGCCGGGGCAGCTCTGGAAACACCATATATTTT CASSRGSSGNTIYF
once - TRBJ1-2 TRBV5-6 TGTGCCAGCAGCTCAGGACAATCCTATGGCTACACCTTC CASSSGQSYGYTF
- - TRBJ1-5 TRBV6-5 TGTGCCAGCAGTCAGACAGGTAATCAGCCCCAGCATTTT CASSQTGNQPQHF
- TRBD2 TRBJ2-3 TRBV7-2 TGTGCCAGCAGCTCTGGGACTAGCGGGGGGGCAATAGATACGCAGTATTTT CASSSGTSGGAIDTQYF
- - TRBJ1-3 TRBV4-1 TGCGCCAGCAGCTTAGCCCCAGGGGTTTACTCTGGAAACACCATATATTTT CASSLAPGVYSGNTIYF
- - TRBJ2-2 TRBV2 TGTGCCAGCATTTGGAACACCGGGGAGCTGTTTTTT CASIWNTGELFF
- - TRBJ2-7 TRBV7-2 TGTGCCAGCAGCCTCAACGCGGGGTACGAGCAGTACTTC CASSLNAGYEQYF
- TRBD1 TRBJ2-5 TRBV10-3 TGTGCCATCAGCCGACAGGGGGATCTGGAGACCCAGTACTTC CAISRQGDLETQYF
- - TRBJ1-2 TRBV19 TGTGCCAGTAGTATTCAAGGGTCTGGCTACACCTTC CASSIQGSGYTF
- TRBD1 TRBJ1-1 TRBV10-3 TGTGCCATCAGTAGACAGGGGGTAGACACTGAAGCTTTCTTT CAISRQGVDTEAFF
- TRBD1 TRBJ2-7 TRBV5-4 TGTGCCAGCCTGGGACAGGGGGCCTACGAGCAGTACTTC CASLGQGAYEQYF
once - TRBJ1-1 TRBV18 TGTGCCAGCTTCCGGGACACAGCTGGAAACACTGAAGCTTTCTTT CASFRDTAGNTEAFF
medium-sized - TRBJ1-5 TRBV5-1 TGCGCCAGCAGCCCTAGGGCCCGCACTCAGGGTGGCAATCAGCCCCAGCATTTT CASSPRARTQGGNQPQHF
- - TRBJ2-3 TRBV10-1 TGCGCCAGCAGTGAAGGGACCACAAGAGACCCCACAGATACGCAGTATTTT CASSEGTTRDPTDTQYF
- TRBD1 TRBJ1-1 TRBV2 TGTGCCAGCAGTGGTCCAGGGGGCAGGGACACTGAAGCTTTCTTT CASSGPGGRDTEAFF
- - TRBJ1-3 TRBV9 TGTGCCAGCAGCGTAGCCGGGCAAGGAAACACCATATATTTT CASSVAGQGNTIYF
- TRBD1 TRBJ2-2 TRBV5-6 TGTGCCAGCAGCTTCCCCCGGGACAGGGCCCTTGTTAACACCGGGGAGCTGTTTTTT CASSFPRDRALVNTGELFF
- - TRBJ1-5 TRBV5-8 TGTGCCAGCAGCTACCGAGGTCAGCCCCAGCATTTT CASSYRGQPQHF
- TRBD1 TRBJ1-1 TRBV7-2 TGTGCCAGCAGCCGTCAGACAGGGGCGGACACTGAAGCTTTCTTT CASSRQTGADTEAFF
- TRBD2 TRBJ2-1 TRBV18 TGTGCCAGCTCACCAAGCAATAGCGGGGGAATGGGCAATGAGCAGTTCTTC CASSPSNSGGMGNEQFF
once TRBD1 TRBJ1-2 TRBV9 TGTGCCAGCAGCGCCCAAGTGACAGGGGTCTATGGCTACACCTTC CASSAQVTGVYGYTF
- TRBD1 TRBJ2-1 TRBV3-1/TRBV3-2 TGTGCCAGCAGCGTACAGGGGCGAAATGAGCAGTTCTTC CASSVQGRNEQFF
- TRBD1 TRBJ2-7 TRBV5-6 TGTGCCAGCAGCTTTGGACAGGTTGGAGAGCAGTACTTC CASSFGQVGEQYF
- TRBD1 TRBJ2-7 TRBV29-1 TGCAGCGTAGGACAGGGGGCTGCGTCCGAGCAGTACTTC CSVGQGAASEQYF
- - TRBJ2-1 TRBV11-3 TGTGCCAGCAGCTCCGGGCAGAAGCAGTTCTTC CASSSGQKQFF
- - TRBJ2-5 TRBV19 TGTGCCAGTAGTATTCGGGGTCGAGAGACCCAGTACTTC CASSIRGRETQYF
- - TRBJ2-1 TRBV7-7 TGTGCTAGCAGCCCAAACCCTACATGGGCCTACAATGAGCAGTTCTTC CASSPNPTWAYNEQFF
- TRBD1 TRBJ2-2 TRBV6-5 TGTGCCAGCACCAGGGACAGGGATACCGGGGAGCTGTTTTTT CASTRDRDTGELFF
- - TRBJ2-7 TRBV28 TGTGCCAGCAGTTTAATATCGCCGGGACGGACCTACGAGCAGTACTTC CASSLISPGRTYEQYF
- TRBD2 TRBJ2-1 TRBV7-2 TGTGCCAGCAGCTTAGCTAGCGGGGGAATCAATGAGCAGTTCTTC CASSLASGGINEQFF
- - TRBJ2-1 TRBV6-1 TGTGCCAGCAGTGATTGGCAGAGCTCCTACAATGAGCAGTTCTTC CASSDWQSSYNEQFF
- - TRBJ2-7 TRBV7-2 TGTGCCAGCAGCCCCGCTCCGGGGACCTACGAGCAGTACTTC CASSPAPGTYEQYF
- TRBD1 TRBJ2-7 TRBV9 TGTGCCAGCAGCCCAGGACAGGGGGCCGAATACGAGCAGTACTTC CASSPGQGAEYEQYF
- - TRBJ1-5 TRBV7-2 TGTGCCAGCAGCTTAGTAGTGGCAGAGGGGCAGCCCCAGCATTTT CASSLVVAEGQPQHF
- - TRBJ2-2 TRBV25-1 TGTGCCAGCAGTGGACGACAGAACACCGGGGAGCTGTTTTTT CASSGRQNTGELFF
- TRBD1 TRBJ1-4 TRBV7-2 TGTGCCAGCAGCTCGGGACAGTCCAATGAAAAACTGTTTTTT CASSSGQSNEKLFF
- - TRBJ2-2 TRBV2 TGTGCCAGCATCGGGGTAAACACCGGGGAGCTGTTTTTT CASIGVNTGELFF
- - TRBJ2-7 TRBV30 TGTGCCTGGAGTCCCACTCCCCAATACGAGCAGTACTTC CAWSPTPQYEQYF
- - TRBJ1-1 TRBV23-1 TGCGCCAGCAGTCAACCCCCCACAGATATGAACACTGAAGCTTTCTTT CASSQPPTDMNTEAFF
- - TRBJ2-5 TRBV19 TGTGCCAGTAGTCGGACGGGCCAAGAGACCCAGTACTTC CASSRTGQETQYF
- - TRBJ1-6 TRBV30 TGTGCCTGGATTCCGAGGGGGTTGAATTCACCCCTCCACTTT CAWIPRGLNSPLHF
once - TRBJ2-6 TRBV28 TGTGCCAGCAGTTTAAGTTCAGGGTGGGCTGGGGCCAACGTCCTGACTTTC CASSLSSGWAGANVLTF
- TRBD1 TRBJ2-7 TRBV28 TGTGCCAGCAGTGGGACAGGGGGCGAGCAGTACTTC CASSGTGGEQYF
- TRBD1 TRBJ1-2 TRBV5-1 TGCGCCAGCAGCTTAGTGCCGGGACAGGGGGGAAGCTACACCTTC CASSLVPGQGGSYTF